The source of this T cell receptor (beta chain) is a study of blood T cells in healthy people across ages (dated by TCRdb to the mid-2010s). With respect to the entire study: In model experiments, template switching captured roughly one uniquely barcoded TCR beta cDNA molecule for every two T cells. The study measured age-related changes in TCR beta repertoire diversity using deep sequencing normalized with unique cDNA molecular identifiers. Donors were grouped into four age groups: young (average 16 years), middle-aged (around 39), aged (approximately 67) and long-lived (just over 80). To avoid experimental bias, donors of different ages were randomly spread across the sequencing lanes. Using the same blood draw, the study looked at two additional independent replicas of 1 million unique cDNA reads for two donors, one aged 18 to 29 and the other aged 80 or older.

Study-wide findings and limitations: Compared with the aged group, more naive CD4+ T cells, fewer expanded clones and increased TCR diversity were shown by the long-lived group, suggesting age selection. Estimates of total diversity from one million sequenced T cells were regarded as lower bounds and underestimates. Because profiling used bulk unsorted PBMCs, naive and antigen-experienced compartments could not be compared conclusively. The CMV infection status of donors was not known, potentially confounding age-related changes in expanded clonotypes. There was a strong correlation between observed TCR beta diversity and the percentage of naive T cells measured by flow cytometry. Observed TCR beta diversity per million T cells fell roughly linearly with age, and a significant reduction was already apparent by age around 36.

Library method: 5' RACE. Sequencing took place on an Illumina HiSeq 2500. A second roughly 7 to 12 cycle PCR used a sample-barcoded 5' primer and a J-beta primer mix. Each TCR beta cDNA molecule received a unique molecular identifier from a template-switch 5' adaptor carrying 12 random nucleotides. At least 2.5 million CDR3-containing paired-end reads were obtained from each sample. The Mint cDNA synthesis kit, primed by a TRBC-specific oligonucleotide, was used to synthesize first-strand cDNA from all RNA. Following uracil-DNA glycosylase treatment, a first 18-cycle PCR with universal primers M1SS and BC2_uni_R was performed on all cDNA. As for how the authors treated the data: For normalization, 1 million high-quality reads, each with a distinct molecular identifier, were randomly selected from each sample. Instead of being binned into consensus sequences, reads with shared molecular identifiers were discarded. CDR3 identification, clonotype clustering and error correction used MiTCR with a Q25 quality threshold and the strictest error-elimination algorithm. A nonparametric unseen species model with Euler transformation was used to estimate lower-bound total TCR beta diversity. TCRdb reanalyzed the raw reads on its own, using fastp at Q25 for trimming and MiXCR for clone calling, and kept in-frame beta chains. Entries are consolidated by CDR3 protein sequence, retaining the most common genes and DNA. Here the V and J calls rest on TCRdb's processing, not on the authors' analysis. For this sample there are around 800,000 distinct CDR3 sequences; under 55% appear just once. The ten largest account for about 21% of the sample.

Concerning this clonotype itself: The antigen this receptor binds is unknown. No base qualities exist here, and no much larger clone lies one base off it.

Via the germline V gene, CDR1 is MDHEN and CDR2 SYDVKM. V ends up 5 bases short and J 11 bases short, with an unmatched junction base count of 11. Taken from cysteine to phenylalanine, the CDR3 has 15 residues. Of all the DNA, just the CDR3 is kept, 45 bases in frame from base 1. The roughly 38 donors, aged about 6 to 90 years, were systemically healthy Caucasian individuals from Russia. Ten milliliters of peripheral blood were collected from each donor into EDTA-treated Vacutainer tubes. PBMCs were isolated by Ficoll-Paque density-gradient centrifugation, with at least 6.5 million obtained per sample. Trizol reagent was used to extract total RNA from PBMCs, with at least 6 micrograms per sample. For every donor, an aliquot of PBMCs went through flow cytometry to measure the percentages of naive CD45RAhigh/CD27high T cells.

Sequenced input: blood. The sequence joins TRBV28 to TRBJ2-5, with 13 middle bases fitting TRBD2. The clonotype originates from a man aged 55 to 69 in good health. The DNA sequence is TGTGCCAGCAGTACTAGCGGGGGGGCCCTAAATGAGCAGTACTTC. The encoded protein is CASSTSGGALNEQYF.